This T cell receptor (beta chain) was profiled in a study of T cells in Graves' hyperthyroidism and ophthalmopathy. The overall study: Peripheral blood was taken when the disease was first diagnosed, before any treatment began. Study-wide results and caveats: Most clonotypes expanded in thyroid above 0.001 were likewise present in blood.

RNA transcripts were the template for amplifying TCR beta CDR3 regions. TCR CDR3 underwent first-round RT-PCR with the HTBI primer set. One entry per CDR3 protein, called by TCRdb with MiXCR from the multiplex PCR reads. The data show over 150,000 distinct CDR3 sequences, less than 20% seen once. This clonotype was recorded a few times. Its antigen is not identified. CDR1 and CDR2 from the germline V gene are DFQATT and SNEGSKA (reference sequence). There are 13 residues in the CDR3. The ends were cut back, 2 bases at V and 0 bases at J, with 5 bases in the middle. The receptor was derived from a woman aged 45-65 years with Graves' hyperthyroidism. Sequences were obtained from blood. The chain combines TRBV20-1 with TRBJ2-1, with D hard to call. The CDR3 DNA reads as TGCAGTGCTAGACAGAGCTCCTACAATGAGCAGTTCTTC. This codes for CSARQSSYNEQFF.